These 14 T cell receptor beta chains were all obtained from the same sample, sequenced in a study of blood T cell repertoires in COVID-19 (dated by TCRdb to about 2020). Receptors were amplified or captured by the immunoSEQ multiplex PCR assay. The source is immuneACCESS, and TCRdb retained only in-frame sequences with V and J called. Part of the clones is not carried over; for the studies checked, unresolved V genes explain less than half of this, and the remainder is unexplained. The sample table records about 26,000 clones; approximately 82% of these occur just once. The ten largest clones take up roughly 31% of the sample. Specimen: peripheral blood. These receptors were obtained from a human donor in a cohort sampled during active COVID-19.

The rearrangement links TRBV5-1 to TRBJ2-1, with TRBD2 matching 9 bases. This CDR3 is built from 15 residues. The germline gives CDR1 SGHRS, CDR2 YFSETQ. V was pared by 5 bases and J by 0 bases, with 3 bases of the junction left unmatched. CDR3 loop: CASSFSGSSYNEQFF. CDR3 in DNA: TGCGCCAGCAGTTTTAGCGGGAGCTCCTACAATGAGCAGTTCTTC.

This clone was counted only a few times. J is TRBJ1-5 and V is TRBV12-3 or TRBV12-4; D may be TRBD1 (5 bases). This CDR3 has 12 residues. V lost 7 bases to trimming and J lost 6 bases, with 10 bases between them. This CDR3 reads CASNIQGQPQHF. The CDR3 DNA sequence: TGTGCCAGCAATATTCAGGGTCAGCCCCAGCATTTT.

The chain has TRBV7-2 and TRBJ2-7, with 11 bases matching TRBD2. Germline trimming cut 1 base from V and 3 bases from J; bases unmatched to any gene: 5. The CDR3 totals 16 residues. Per the germline V gene, CDR1 is SGHTA and CDR2 is FQGNSA. The chain's CDR3 is CASSLEASGGYYEQYF. In nucleotides, the CDR3 is TGTGCCAGCAGCTTAGAGGCTAGCGGGGGGTACTACGAGCAGTACTTC.

V is TRBV5-1 and J is TRBJ2-3, with 10 bases lining up with TRBD2. V lost 4 bases, J lost 4 bases, and 9 bases stayed unmatched. Looked up from germline, CDR1 is SGHRS and CDR2 is YFSETQ. The CDR3 is 16 residues long. The CDR3 sequence: CASSLRASGGSDTQYF. DNA for the CDR3: TGCGCCAGCAGCCTGCGGGCTAGCGGGGGCTCAGATACGCAGTATTTT.

This chain connects TRBV11-1 to TRBJ1-1, with D possibly being TRBD1 (5 bases). Between the trimmed V and J ends, which lost 4 bases and 0 bases, there was a span of 15 bases. The V gene's germline CDR1 is SGHAT and CDR2 FQDESV (reference sequence). The CDR3 is 16 residues long. The CDR3 DNA reads as TGTGCCAGCAGCTCACGACTCGGAGGGGTGAACACTGAAGCTTTCTTT. Translated: CASSSRLGGVNTEAFF.

The chain carries TRBV6-2 or TRBV6-3 and TRBJ2-7, with D maybe TRBD1 (6 bases). Trimming removed 6 bases from V and 3 bases from J, with 12 bases in between. The CDR3 runs to 13 residues. Germline V gene data show CDR1 as MNHEY and CDR2 as SVGEGT. The CDR3 reads CASSPGHFYEQYF. CDR3 bases: TGTGCCAGCAGCCCGGGACACTTCTACGAGCAGTACTTC.

The chain recombines TRBV30 with TRBJ2-1; TRBD2 matches 9 bases. Germline lookup yields CDR1 GTSNPN and CDR2 SVGIG (reference sequence). The trim removed 3 bases at V and 8 bases at J, leaving 14 bases unmatched. This CDR3 has 16 amino acids. CDR3 sequence (DNA): TGTGCCTGGAGCATAGGGCTAGCGGGGATGGTTGATGAGCAGTTCTTC. Its translation: CAWSIGLAGMVDEQFF.

This clone appeared a single time. This sequence joins TRBV27 and TRBJ2-1; possibly TRBD1 for D (5 bases). This CDR3 spans 13 amino acids. V shed 7 bases and J shed 4 bases, with 11 bases lying between them. Germline V gene sequence: CDR1 MNHEY, CDR2 SMNVEV (reference sequence). CDR3 DNA: TGTGCCAGCAAGGTGGGGCCTTACAATGAGCAGTTCTTC. It is translated as CASKVGPYNEQFF.

The chain combines TRBV29-1 with TRBJ1-1; TRBD1 agrees at 8 bases. V lost 6 bases and J lost 10; bases outside the gene matches: 10. In germline, CDR1 is SQVTM, CDR2 ANQGSEA. The CDR3 is made up of 12 amino acids. In DNA, the CDR3 is TGCAGCGTGGCCGAACTAGACAGGGGAGCTTTCTTT. This codes for CSVAELDRGAFF.

The V gene is TRBV29-1, the J gene TRBJ1-1; TRBD1 is a possible D gene (5 bases). V gave up 4 bases and J gave up 4 bases, with 10 bases separating them. Per germline, CDR1 SQVTM and CDR2 ANQGSEA. The CDR3 has 12 residues. The CDR3 region is CSVGSGITEAFF. The CDR3, as DNA: TGCAGCGTTGGGTCAGGGATCACTGAAGCTTTCTTT.

This rearrangement joins TRBV2 to TRBJ1-2, with D uncertain. Trimming shortened V by 6 bases and J by 3 bases, and 14 bases separated the two germline ends. Germline V gives CDR1 SNHLY, CDR2 FYNNEI. The CDR3 length is 14 residues. For the CDR3, the DNA is TGTGCCAGCAGGAAGCGGACCGCTGACTATGGCTACACCTTC. It is translated as CASRKRTADYGYTF.

The chain joins TRBV9 to TRBJ2-2; D is perhaps TRBD2 (6 bases). Trimming pared 6 bases from V and 6 bases from J, leaving 12 bases between. Germline V CDR1 and CDR2: SGDLS, YYNGEE. The CDR3 loop spans 13 amino acids. The CDR3 spells CASNVGGSGELFF. CDR3 nucleotide sequence: TGTGCCAGCAACGTCGGGGGTTCCGGGGAGCTGTTTTTT.

This clone appeared once. This chain links TRBV7-2 with TRBJ1-3, with 8 bases aligning to TRBD1. The J segment lost 4 bases and the V segment lost 1 base, leaving 6 bases of the junction unmatched. This CDR3 is built from 16 residues. In germline, CDR1 is SGHTA, CDR2 FQGNSA. Here the CDR3 reads CASSLGPTGAGNTIYF. The DNA for the CDR3 is TGTGCCAGCAGCTTAGGTCCGACAGGGGCCGGAAACACCATATATTTT.

The chain uses TRBV7-2 and TRBJ1-2; TRBD1 matches at 8 bases. Germline V gene data show CDR1 as SGHTA and CDR2 as FQGNSA. CDR3 size: 12 residues. Trimming removed 1 base from V and 8 bases from J; junction bases left unmatched: 0. The CDR3 DNA reads TGTGCCAGCAGCTTAGGGACAGGGGGCTACACCTTC. This gives the protein CASSLGTGGYTF.